This T cell receptor (beta chain) was profiled in a study of blood T cell repertoires in COVID-19. Per the germline V gene, CDR1 is SNHLY and CDR2 is FYNNEI. The V gene end was trimmed by 6 bases and the J gene end by 1 base; junction bases not matched to a gene: 10. The CDR3 spans 16 residues. Method: immunoSEQ multiplex PCR; TCRdb's copy keeps in-frame clones and lacks some. This table has about 180,000 clones, roughly 88% appearing once. The TCR originated in a woman aged 25 to 39 who had recovered from COVID-19. The V and J genes are TRBV2 and TRBJ2-7; 9 positions agree with TRBD1. Sequencing was performed on PBMCs or T cells enriched from blood (not recorded which). This CDR3 reads CASRLFGGTGSYEQYF. The CDR3 DNA sequence: TGTGCCAGCAGACTTTTTGGGGGGACAGGGTCCTACGAGCAGTACTTC.